This TCR beta chain comes out of a study of molecular identifiers for immune sequencing clone quantification (dated by TCRdb to 2016 to 2019). About the full investigation: For a replicate experiment, the RNA from either 20,000 or 100,000 naive CD8 T cells was divided into five aliquots, and four of those aliquots went on to sequencing. This methods study used CD8 T cells to benchmark TCR RNA copy counting and molecular-identifier clustering-based TCR repertoire sequencing (MIDCIRS).

V is clipped by 5 bases and J by 5 bases, and the sequence between their germline boundaries is 19 bases long. According to the germline V gene, CDR1 reads SGHVS and CDR2 reads FNYEAQ. From its first to its last residue, the CDR3 has 15 amino acids. The read is trimmed to its CDR3 DNA, 45 bases read in frame from base 1. The research as a whole found: Spiked-in Jurkat TCR RNA equivalent to a single cell was reported to be detectable even among over 800,000 naive CD8 T cells. Modeling indicated approximately 3 TCR RNA copies recovered per cell, compared with around 11 by digital PCR, which implies a capture efficiency of approximately 30%. Clones above 20 RNA copies held over 99% of molecules in CMV-specific effector cells but under 1% in naive cells. The naive libraries included spiked-in Jurkat TCR RNA (10 copies' worth), and this Jurkat TCR RNA is not part of the donor repertoire. When barcode sub-clustering was left out, chimeric consensus sequences inflated TCR diversity, with chimeras reaching as high as 47%. Highly expanded clone sizes could be underestimated if identical TCR molecules share a barcode.

Libraries were built with PCR. The sequencing machine was an Illumina HiSeq 4000. Bulk TCR libraries were prepared as previously described, using TCR primers listed in Table S5. The Qiagen AllPrep DNA/RNA kit was used to purify total RNA. Before analysis, reads from multiple sequencing runs of one library were combined. The study's own analysis went as follows. Reads were retained only if an exact TCR constant sequence was present, and the retained reads were trimmed to 150 nt and grouped according to their 12-nt molecular barcodes. Reads in each barcode group were sub-clustered using a 15% Levenshtein threshold, and a quality-weighted consensus sequence was built for each RNA molecule. Non-functional sequences were filtered out, along with any lower-count sequence sitting one edit away from another sequence. On the basis of fitting two negative binomial distributions, barcode sub-clusters with fewer than 20% of the maximum read count were discarded. TCRdb reprocessed the public reads (quality trimming at Q25 with fastp, clone calling with MiXCR) and kept in-frame beta chains. Every distinct CDR3 protein forms one entry, paired with its most common genes and DNA. The V and J calls were determined by TCRdb, not by the authors. This sample holds some 93,000 distinct CDR3 sequences; over 20% were observed only once. The top ten clones comprise 1% to 1.2% of the sample.

Naive CD8 T cell libraries were made from approximately 20,000 to 1,000,000 sorted cells using 10%, 30% or 50% of purified RNA. Naive CD8 T cells were FACS-sorted as CD8+CD4-CCR7+CD45RA+ on a BD FACSAria II into RLT Plus buffer. To test detection sensitivity, Jurkat RNA equal to 10 or so TCR copies was added to samples of roughly 18,000-1,000,000 naive CD8 T cells. Enrichment of CD8 T cells was done with RosetteSep CD8+ T Cell Enrichment Cocktail plus Ficoll-Paque, and ACK red cell lysis came afterward. About this clonotype itself: Its antigen is not yet known. No conserved phenylalanine or tryptophan is present at the end of the CDR3, so a read error is the likely explanation.

The TCR was taken from a human donor in good health. Some libraries in this study had Jurkat cell RNA spiked in. The V and J genes are TRBV7-6 and TRBJ2-7; TRBD2 is perhaps the D gene, given 6 matching bases. Sequenced sample: naive CD8+ T cells from blood, with Jurkat cell RNA spiked in. The cell subset or site label for this specimen denotes: FACS-sorted CD8+CD4-CCR7+CD45RA+ naive T cells. Here the CDR3 is given as CASSPGLAAGNEQYL. The sequenced DNA: TGTGCCAGCAGCCCTGGACTTGCCGCGGGAAACGAGCAGTACCTC.